The 11 T cell receptor beta chains reported below all come from one sample, sequenced in a study of CD8+ T cells in alopecia areata. Treatment defined: oral pan-JAK inhibitor, 5-10 mg twice daily. Sequencing relied on a cDNA template that was reverse transcribed from extracted RNA. Generated by immunoSEQ multiplex PCR, the TCRdb table keeps only in-frame clones and is missing some. The profile shows tens of thousands of clones, more than 45% of them singletons. The source material was CD8+ T cells sorted from blood, sampled at approximately week 36, from a patient treated with tofacitinib. These receptor sequences come from a human donor with alopecia areata.

This clone has just a few counts. The rearrangement links TRBV29-1 to TRBJ2-7; D not resolved. The CDR3 length is 11 residues. V lost 4 bases and J 3 bases, leaving 7 bases between the germline ends. The V gene's germline CDR1 is SQVTM and CDR2 ANQGSEA. CDR3 DNA: TGCAGCGTTGTACTGGGCTACGAGCAGTACTTC. Its protein product is CSVVLGYEQYF.

The chain has TRBV29-1 and TRBJ2-1; 10 nucleotides match TRBD2. Germline values: CDR1 SQVTM, CDR2 ANQGSEA. With 2 bases clipped from V and 4 bases from J, the junction kept 2 bases outside the gene matches. The CDR3 loop spans 14 amino acids. The CDR3 DNA follows: TGCAGCGTTGAAAAGCGGGAGGGATACAATGAGCAGTTCTTC. Amino acid sequence: CSVEKREGYNEQFF.

The V gene is TRBV27, the J gene TRBJ2-3, with D unclear. Per the germline V gene, CDR1 is MNHEY and CDR2 is SMNVEV (reference sequence). Between the trimmed V and J ends, which lost 5 bases and 5 bases, there was a span of 8 bases. The CDR3 length is 12 residues. This chain's CDR3 is CASSTNGDTQYF. The CDR3 DNA sequence: TGTGCCAGCAGTACTAACGGAGATACGCAGTATTTT.

This clone was observed a few times. The chain has TRBV7-8 and TRBJ2-6; D gene unclear. CDR1 is SGHVS and CDR2 is FQNEAQ in the germline V gene. CDR3 length: 15 residues. V lost 3 bases and J 3 bases, leaving 9 bases between the germline ends. CDR3 protein: CASSLGSNGANVLTF. Here the CDR3 DNA reads TGTGCCAGCAGCTTGGGCTCGAATGGGGCCAACGTCCTGACTTTC.

The chain combines TRBV29-1 with TRBJ2-1; TRBD2 agrees at 7 bases. Looked up from germline, CDR1 is SQVTM and CDR2 is ANQGSEA. The V segment lost 4 bases and the J segment 9 bases; nucleotides outside the gene matches: 15. The CDR3 contains 15 residues. As DNA, the CDR3 is TGCAGCGTTGTGGGCCTCGGGGCGGGAGCGGGTGAGCAGTTCTTC. It is translated as CSVVGLGAGAGEQFF.

This clone was seen a handful of times. The V and J genes are TRBV29-1 and TRBJ2-1, with 14 bases aligning to TRBD2. Germline V gene sequence: CDR1 SQVTM, CDR2 ANQGSEA. J lost 10 bases, V lost 4 bases, and 6 bases had no gene match. The CDR3 is made up of 14 amino acids. The CDR3 bases are TGCAGCGTTGTCGGGACTAGCGGGAGCAAGGAGCAGTTCTTC. It yields the protein CSVVGTSGSKEQFF.

The chain links TRBV30 to TRBJ1-2, with a possible D match to TRBD1 (6 bases). The V and J ends lost 4 bases and 6 bases respectively, with 12 bases between them. CDR1 is GTSNPN and CDR2 is SVGIG in the germline V gene (reference sequence). CDR3 length equals 12 residues. As DNA, the CDR3 is TGTGCCTGGACCCACAGGGTGAATGGCTACACCTTC. It encodes CAWTHRVNGYTF.

There are a few counts of this clone. Germline and junction disagree at one end, which may indicate a read error. The CDR3 sequence is CSVLDEKF. The CDR3 DNA is TGCAGCGTTTTAGACGAAAAGTTT. The gene calls are TRBV29-1 and TRBJ1-1, with unresolved D. The CDR3 spans 8 residues. The germline V gene encodes CDR1 SQVTM and CDR2 ANQGSEA.

The chain has TRBV19 and TRBJ1-1, with D perhaps TRBD1 (6 bases). V lost 6 bases to trimming and J lost 0 bases, with 8 bases between them. Looked up from germline, CDR1 is LNHDA and CDR2 is SQIVND (reference sequence). The CDR3 sequence is 13 residues long. The CDR3 spells CASRDSLNTEAFF. CDR3 sequence (DNA): TGTGCCAGTAGGGACAGTTTGAACACTGAAGCTTTCTTT. The whole variable domain, filled in from reference TRBV19 and TRBJ1-1, reads DGGITQSPKYLFRKEGQNVTLSCEQNLNHDAMYWYRQDPGQGLRLIYYSQIVNDFQKGDIAEGYSVSREKKESFPLTVTSAQKNPTAFYLCASRDSLNTEAFFGQGTRLTVV.

This rearrangement joins TRBV7-9 to TRBJ2-3; D possibly uses TRBD1 or TRBD2 (5 bases each). V was cut by 5 bases and J by 2 bases, with 14 bases left in between. Germline CDR1 is SEHNR and CDR2 is FQNEAQ (reference sequence). The CDR3 spans 15 residues. CDR3 sequence reads: CASSQGRMDTDTQYF. Written as DNA, the CDR3 is TGTGCCAGCAGCCAGGGACGGATGGACACAGATACGCAGTATTTT.

The chain couples TRBV5-6 to TRBJ1-2; 7 nucleotides line up with TRBD1. This CDR3 has 12 residues. The trim removed 4 bases at V and 8 bases at J, leaving 5 bases unmatched. Germline V gene sequence: CDR1 SGHDT, CDR2 YYEEEE. CDR3 coding DNA: TGTGCCAGCAGCGCAGACAGGGACGGCTACACCTTC. Its protein is CASSADRDGYTF. Full variable domain (missing parts from reference TRBV5-6 and TRBJ1-2): DAGVTQSPTHLIKTRGQQVTLRCSPKSGHDTVSWYQQALGQGPQFIFQYYEEEERQRGNFPDRFSGHQFPNYSSELNVNALLLGDSALYLCASSADRDGYTFGSGTRLTVV.